This T cell receptor (beta chain) was profiled in a study of control samples from healthy donors and cancer patients (dated by TCRdb to 2020 to 2021). The method was the immunoSEQ multiplex PCR assay. Entries here come from immuneACCESS through TCRdb and include only in-frame sequences with V and J called. Some clones fail to appear in such tables; in the studies checked, an unresolved V gene covers under half of the shortfall, and the cause of the remainder is unknown. The table for this sample lists around 250,000 clones; over 75% of them were counted only once. The ten largest clones take up 13% of the sample. With respect to this clone: What antigen it recognizes has not been identified. It has no much larger one-base neighbor in the sample; base qualities were not kept.

The CDR3 runs 15 amino acids, cysteine and phenylalanine included. Here the CDR3 DNA is all that survives: 45 bases in frame from base 1. CDR1 and CDR2 are drawn from the germline V gene (reference sequence): MNHEY, SMNVEV. A distance of 15 bases separates the germline ends of V and J, which lose 3 bases and 7 bases respectively. The origin of this receptor is a woman aged 60-75 years with lung cancer. Sequenced material: PBMCs. Recombination linked TRBV27 to TRBJ1-4, with TRBD1 perhaps the D gene, on 5 matching bases. The CDR3 region has the sequence CASSFQGSSGEKLFF. The nucleotides read TGTGCCAGCAGTTTCCAGGGTTCGAGCGGTGAAAAACTGTTTTTT.